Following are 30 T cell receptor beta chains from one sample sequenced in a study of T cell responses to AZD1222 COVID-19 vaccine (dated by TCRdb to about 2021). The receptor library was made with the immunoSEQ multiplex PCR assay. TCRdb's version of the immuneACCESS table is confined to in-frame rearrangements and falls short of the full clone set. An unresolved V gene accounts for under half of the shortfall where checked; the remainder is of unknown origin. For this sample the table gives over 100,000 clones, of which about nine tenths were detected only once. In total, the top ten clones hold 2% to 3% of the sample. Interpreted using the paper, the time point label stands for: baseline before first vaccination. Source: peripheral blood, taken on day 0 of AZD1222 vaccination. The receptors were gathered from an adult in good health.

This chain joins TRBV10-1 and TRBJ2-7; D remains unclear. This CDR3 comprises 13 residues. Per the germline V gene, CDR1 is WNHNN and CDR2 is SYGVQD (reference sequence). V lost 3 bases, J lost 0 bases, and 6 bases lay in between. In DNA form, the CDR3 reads TGCGCCAGCAGTGAAAAGCTCTCCTACGAGCAGTACTTC. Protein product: CASSEKLSYEQYF.

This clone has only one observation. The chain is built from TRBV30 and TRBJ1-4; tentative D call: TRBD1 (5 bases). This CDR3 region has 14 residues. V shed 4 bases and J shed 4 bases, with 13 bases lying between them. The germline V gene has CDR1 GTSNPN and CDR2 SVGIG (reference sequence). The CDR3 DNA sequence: TGTGCCTGGACCTTGGGACGGTTTAATGAAAAACTGTTTTTT. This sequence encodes CAWTLGRFNEKLFF.

CDR3 in DNA: TGTGCCACCAGTGGGATGCTAGCGGGAGTCAATGAGCAGTTCTTC. This codes for CATSGMLAGVNEQFF. This rearrangement joins TRBV24-1 to TRBJ2-1; 10 bases are shared with TRBD2. The CDR3 sequence is 15 residues long. The trim removed 5 bases at V and 6 bases at J, leaving 6 bases unmatched. Germline V lookup: CDR1 KGHDR, CDR2 SFDVKD.

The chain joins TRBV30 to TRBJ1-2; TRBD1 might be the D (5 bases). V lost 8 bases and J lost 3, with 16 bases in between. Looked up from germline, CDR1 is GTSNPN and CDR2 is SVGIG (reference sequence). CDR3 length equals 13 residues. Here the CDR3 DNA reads TGTGCCCGGGGAAGGGGCAGGGACTATGGCTACACCTTC. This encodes CARGRGRDYGYTF. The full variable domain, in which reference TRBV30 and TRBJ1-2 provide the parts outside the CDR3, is SQTIHQWPATLVQPVGSPLSLECTVEGTSNPNLYWYRQAAGRGLQLLFYSVGIGQISSEVPQNLSASRPQDRQFILSSKKLLLSDSGFYLCARGRGRDYGYTFGSGTRLTVV.

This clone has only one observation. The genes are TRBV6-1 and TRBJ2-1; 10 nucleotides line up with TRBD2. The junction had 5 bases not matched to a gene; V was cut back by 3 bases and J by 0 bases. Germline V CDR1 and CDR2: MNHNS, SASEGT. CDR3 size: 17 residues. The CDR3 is CASSEGTSASSYNEQFF. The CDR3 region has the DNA TGTGCCAGCAGTGAGGGGACTAGCGCCAGCTCCTACAATGAGCAGTTCTTC.

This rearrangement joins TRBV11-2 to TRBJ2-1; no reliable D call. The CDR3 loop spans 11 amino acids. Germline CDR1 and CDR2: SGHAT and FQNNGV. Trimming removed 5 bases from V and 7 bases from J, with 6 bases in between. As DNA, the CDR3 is TGTGCCAGCAGCCACGTAAATGAGCAGTTCTTC. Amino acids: CASSHVNEQFF. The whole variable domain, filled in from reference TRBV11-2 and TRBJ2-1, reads EAGVAQSPRYKIIEKRQSVAFWCNPISGHATLYWYQQILGQGPKLLIQFQNNGVVDDSQLPKDRFSAERLKGVDSTLKIQPAKLEDSAVYLCASSHVNEQFFGPGTRLTVL.

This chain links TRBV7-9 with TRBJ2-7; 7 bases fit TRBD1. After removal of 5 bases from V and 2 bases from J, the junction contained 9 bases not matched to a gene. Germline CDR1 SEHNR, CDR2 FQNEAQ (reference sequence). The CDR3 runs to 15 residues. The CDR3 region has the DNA TGTGCCAGCAGCCCGTCCGGGACAGCAGCCTACGAGCAGTACTTC. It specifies CASSPSGTAAYEQYF.

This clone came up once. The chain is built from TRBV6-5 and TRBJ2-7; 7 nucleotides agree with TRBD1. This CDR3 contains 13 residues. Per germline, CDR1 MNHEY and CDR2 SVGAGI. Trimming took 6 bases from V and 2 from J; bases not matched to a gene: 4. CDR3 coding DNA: TGTGCCAGCAGGGCGACAGGGACCTACGAGCAGTACTTC. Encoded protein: CASRATGTYEQYF.

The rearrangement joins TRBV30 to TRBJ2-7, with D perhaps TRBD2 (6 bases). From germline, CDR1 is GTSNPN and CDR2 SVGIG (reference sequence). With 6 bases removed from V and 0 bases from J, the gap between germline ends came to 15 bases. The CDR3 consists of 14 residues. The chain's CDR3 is CACGGTLSSYEQYF. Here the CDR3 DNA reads TGTGCCTGCGGTGGGACTCTGAGCTCCTACGAGCAGTACTTC.

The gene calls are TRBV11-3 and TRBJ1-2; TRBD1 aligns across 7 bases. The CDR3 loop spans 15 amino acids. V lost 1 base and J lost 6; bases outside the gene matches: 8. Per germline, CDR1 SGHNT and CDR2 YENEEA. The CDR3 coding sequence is TGTGCCAGCAGCTTAGCCCGCTCAGGGGGAAATGGCTACACCTTC. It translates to CASSLARSGGNGYTF.

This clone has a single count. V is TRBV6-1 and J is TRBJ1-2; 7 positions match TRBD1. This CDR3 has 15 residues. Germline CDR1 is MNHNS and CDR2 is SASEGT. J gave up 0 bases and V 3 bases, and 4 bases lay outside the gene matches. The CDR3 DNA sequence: TGTGCCAGCAGTGAGAGGGACAGAGCTAACTATGGCTACACCTTC. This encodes CASSERDRANYGYTF.

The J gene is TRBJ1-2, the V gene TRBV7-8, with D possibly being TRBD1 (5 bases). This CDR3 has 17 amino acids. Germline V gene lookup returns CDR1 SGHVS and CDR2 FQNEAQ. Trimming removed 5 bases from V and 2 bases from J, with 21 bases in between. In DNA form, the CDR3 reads TGTGCCAGCAGCCGCGGGGCCGCGTCAGGAGTCAACTATGGCTACACCTTC. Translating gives CASSRGAASGVNYGYTF.

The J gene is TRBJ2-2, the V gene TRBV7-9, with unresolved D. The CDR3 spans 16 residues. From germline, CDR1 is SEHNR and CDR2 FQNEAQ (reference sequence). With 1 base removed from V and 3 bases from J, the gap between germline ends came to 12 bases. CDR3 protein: CASSLVGRRDTGELFF. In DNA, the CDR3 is TGTGCCAGCAGCTTAGTCGGCAGAAGAGACACCGGGGAGCTGTTTTTT.

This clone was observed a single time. CDR3 region: CASSIPSAGGEDTQYF. CDR3 sequence (DNA): TGTGCCAGTAGTATCCCCTCGGCGGGAGGGGAAGATACGCAGTATTTT. The rearrangement links TRBV19 to TRBJ2-3; 9 bases match TRBD2. CDR1 LNHDA and CDR2 SQIVND come from the germline V gene (reference sequence). The length of the CDR3 is 16 residues. Losses at the gene ends were 3 bases for V and 5 bases for J; bases not matched to a gene: 9.

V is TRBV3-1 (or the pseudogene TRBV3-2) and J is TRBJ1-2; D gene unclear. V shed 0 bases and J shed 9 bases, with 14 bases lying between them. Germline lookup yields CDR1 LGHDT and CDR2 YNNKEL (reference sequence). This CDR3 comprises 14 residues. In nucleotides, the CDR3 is TGTGCCAGCAGCCAAGATATCCAAACGAGCAGCTACACCTTC. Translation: CASSQDIQTSSYTF.

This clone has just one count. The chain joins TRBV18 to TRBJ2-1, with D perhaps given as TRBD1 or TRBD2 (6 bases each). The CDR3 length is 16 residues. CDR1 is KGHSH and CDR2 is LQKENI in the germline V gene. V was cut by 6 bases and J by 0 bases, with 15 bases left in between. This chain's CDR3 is CASSPGGGSSYNEQFF. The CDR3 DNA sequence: TGTGCCAGCTCGCCCGGGGGCGGCAGCTCCTACAATGAGCAGTTCTTC.

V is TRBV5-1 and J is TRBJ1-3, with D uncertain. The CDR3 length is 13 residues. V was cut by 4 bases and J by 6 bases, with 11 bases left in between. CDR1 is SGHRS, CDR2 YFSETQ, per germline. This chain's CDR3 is CASSLEPVNTIYF. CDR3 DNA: TGCGCCAGCAGCCTGGAACCGGTAAACACCATATATTTT.

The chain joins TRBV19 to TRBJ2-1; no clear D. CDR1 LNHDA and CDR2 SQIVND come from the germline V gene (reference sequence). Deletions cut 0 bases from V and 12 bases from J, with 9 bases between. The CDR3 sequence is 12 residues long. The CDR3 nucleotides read TGTGCCAGTAGTATAGAACCCGGTCGGCAGTTCTTC. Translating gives CASSIEPGRQFF.

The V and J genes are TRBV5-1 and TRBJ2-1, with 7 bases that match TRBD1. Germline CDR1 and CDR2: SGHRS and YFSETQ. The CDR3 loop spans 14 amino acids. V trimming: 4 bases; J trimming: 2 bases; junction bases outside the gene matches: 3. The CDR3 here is CASSAGTAYNEQFF. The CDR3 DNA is TGCGCCAGCAGCGCCGGGACAGCCTACAATGAGCAGTTCTTC. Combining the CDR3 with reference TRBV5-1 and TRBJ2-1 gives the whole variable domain KAGVTQTPRYLIKTRGQQVTLSCSPISGHRSVSWYQQTPGQGLQFLFEYFSETQRNKGNFPGRFSGRQFSNSRSEMNVSTLELGDSALYLCASSAGTAYNEQFFGPGTRLTVL.

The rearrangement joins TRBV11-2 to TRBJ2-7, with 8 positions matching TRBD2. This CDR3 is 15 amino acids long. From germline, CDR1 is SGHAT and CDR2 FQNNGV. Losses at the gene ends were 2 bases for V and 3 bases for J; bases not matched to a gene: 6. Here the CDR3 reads CASSLSSLADYEQYF. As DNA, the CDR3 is TGTGCCAGCAGCTTATCATCACTAGCGGACTACGAGCAGTACTTC.

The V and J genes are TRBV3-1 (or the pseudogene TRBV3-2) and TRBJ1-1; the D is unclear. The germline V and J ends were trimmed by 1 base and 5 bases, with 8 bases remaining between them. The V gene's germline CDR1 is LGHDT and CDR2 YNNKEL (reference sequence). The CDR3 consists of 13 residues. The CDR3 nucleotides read TGTGCCAGCAGCCAAGTGGAAGGGACTGAAGCTTTCTTT. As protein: CASSQVEGTEAFF.

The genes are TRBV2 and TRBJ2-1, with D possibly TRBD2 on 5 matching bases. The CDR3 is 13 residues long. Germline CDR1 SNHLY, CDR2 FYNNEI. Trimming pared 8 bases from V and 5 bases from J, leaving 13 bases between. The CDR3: CASPEGAHNEQFF. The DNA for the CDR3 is TGTGCCAGCCCTGAGGGAGCCCACAATGAGCAGTTCTTC.

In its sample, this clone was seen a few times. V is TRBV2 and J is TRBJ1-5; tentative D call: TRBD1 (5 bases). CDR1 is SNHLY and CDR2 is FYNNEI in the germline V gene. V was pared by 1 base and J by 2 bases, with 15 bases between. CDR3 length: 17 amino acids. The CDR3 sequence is CASSEGVGPLRNQPQHF. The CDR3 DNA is TGTGCCAGCAGTGAAGGAGTGGGGCCCCTTCGCAATCAGCCCCAGCATTTT.

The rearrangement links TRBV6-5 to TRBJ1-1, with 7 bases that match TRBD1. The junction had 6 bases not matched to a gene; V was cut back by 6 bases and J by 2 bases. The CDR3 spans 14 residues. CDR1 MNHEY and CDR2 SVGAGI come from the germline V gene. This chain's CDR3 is CASRATGINTEAFF. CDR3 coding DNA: TGTGCCAGCAGAGCGACAGGGATAAACACTGAAGCTTTCTTT.

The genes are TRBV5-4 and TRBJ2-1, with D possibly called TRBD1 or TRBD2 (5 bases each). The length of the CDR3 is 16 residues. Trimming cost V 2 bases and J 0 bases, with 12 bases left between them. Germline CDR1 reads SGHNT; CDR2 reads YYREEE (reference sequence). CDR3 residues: CASSFRDRSSYNEQFF. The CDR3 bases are TGTGCCAGCAGCTTCCGGGACCGGAGCTCCTACAATGAGCAGTTCTTC.

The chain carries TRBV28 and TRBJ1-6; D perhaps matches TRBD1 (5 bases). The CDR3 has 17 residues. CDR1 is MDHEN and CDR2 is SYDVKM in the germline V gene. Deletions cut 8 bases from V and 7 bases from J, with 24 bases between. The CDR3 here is CASAIARAGLGNSPLHF. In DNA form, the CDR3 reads TGTGCCAGCGCTATTGCCCGGGCGGGGCTGGGAAATTCACCCCTCCACTTT.

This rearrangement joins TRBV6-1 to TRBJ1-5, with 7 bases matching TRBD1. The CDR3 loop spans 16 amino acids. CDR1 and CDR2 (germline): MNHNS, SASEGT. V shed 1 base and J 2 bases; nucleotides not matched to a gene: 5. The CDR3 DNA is TGTGCCAGCAGTGAAGTGCAGGGGGTGGGCAATCAGCCCCAGCATTTT. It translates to CASSEVQGVGNQPQHF.

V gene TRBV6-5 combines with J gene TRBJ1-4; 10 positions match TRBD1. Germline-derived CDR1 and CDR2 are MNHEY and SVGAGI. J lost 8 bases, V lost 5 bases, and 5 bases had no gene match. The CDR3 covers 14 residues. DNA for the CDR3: TGTGCCAGCAGTCGGACAGGGGGTGCAGAAAAACTGTTTTTT. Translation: CASSRTGGAEKLFF.

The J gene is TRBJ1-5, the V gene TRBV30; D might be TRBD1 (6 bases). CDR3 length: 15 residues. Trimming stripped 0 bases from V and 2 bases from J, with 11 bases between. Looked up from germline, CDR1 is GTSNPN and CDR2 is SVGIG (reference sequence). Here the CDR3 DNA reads TGTGCCTGGAGTGTACGGGCAGGGGGCAATCAGCCCCAGCATTTT. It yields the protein CAWSVRAGGNQPQHF.

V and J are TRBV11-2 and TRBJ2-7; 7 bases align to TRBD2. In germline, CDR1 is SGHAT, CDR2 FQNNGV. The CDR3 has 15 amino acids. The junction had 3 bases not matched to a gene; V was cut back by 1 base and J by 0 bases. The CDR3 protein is CASSLGRTSSYEQYF. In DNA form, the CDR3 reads TGTGCCAGCAGCTTAGGGCGGACTAGCTCCTACGAGCAGTACTTC.